Each of the 24 T cell receptor beta chains below was sequenced from the same sample in a study of OX40 agonist ivuxolimab in advanced cancers. Generated by immunoSEQ multiplex PCR, the TCRdb table keeps only in-frame clones and is missing some. The repertoire has 53,000 or so clones, 85% of them found once; the top ten carry 2.8%. This material consisted of CD4+ or CD8+ T cells sorted from blood, taken in a trial of the OX40 agonist ivuxolimab. The receptors were sampled from an adult with an advanced solid tumor such as melanoma, head and neck, liver or kidney cancer.

The chain joins TRBV14 to TRBJ1-2; TRBD1 is a possible D gene (6 bases). The CDR3 contains 14 residues. V was trimmed by 0 bases and J by 7 bases, leaving 12 bases between them. From germline, CDR1 is SGHDN and CDR2 FVKESK. CDR3 amino acids: CASSQDYRAGGYTF. The DNA for the CDR3 is TGTGCCAGCAGCCAAGATTACAGGGCGGGTGGCTACACCTTC.

V usage is TRBV6-5 and J usage is TRBJ1-1, with 7 bases fitting TRBD1. Germline trimming cut 5 bases from V and 4 bases from J; bases unmatched to any gene: 10. The CDR3 runs to 15 residues. Per germline, CDR1 MNHEY and CDR2 SVGAGI. Here the CDR3 reads CASSPSTGTGTEAFF. DNA for the CDR3: TGTGCCAGCAGTCCCTCGACAGGGACGGGCACTGAAGCTTTCTTT.

This clone came up a few times. V is TRBV29-1 and J is TRBJ1-2, with D hard to call. The V gene's germline CDR1 is SQVTM and CDR2 ANQGSEA. V was clipped by 6 bases and J by 11 bases, with 22 bases between them. The CDR3 is made up of 13 amino acids. CDR3 sequence (DNA): TGCAGCGTCAAAACGGAGGGAGGAAGGAGGTACACCTTC. It specifies CSVKTEGGRRYTF. The full variable domain, with the rest looked up from reference TRBV29-1 and TRBJ1-2, is SAVISQKPSRDICQRGTSLTIQCQVDSQVTMMFWYRQQPGQSLTLIATANQGSEATYESGFVIDKFPISRPNLTFSTLTVSNMSPEDSSIYLCSVKTEGGRRYTFGSGTRLTVV.

The rearrangement joins TRBV10-1 to TRBJ1-1; weak D call: TRBD1 (6 bases). The CDR3 totals 17 residues. In germline, CDR1 is WNHNN, CDR2 SYGVQD (reference sequence). V was cut by 4 bases and J by 0 bases, with 18 bases left in between. CDR3 loop: CASSVYRGIGMNTEAFF. CDR3 DNA: TGCGCCAGCAGTGTGTATAGGGGGATAGGCATGAACACTGAAGCTTTCTTT.

The chain has TRBV4-3 and TRBJ1-4, with 7 bases fitting TRBD1. V dropped 3 bases and J dropped 8; count of bases not matched to a gene: 6. The CDR3 is made up of 14 amino acids. Per germline, CDR1 LGHNA and CDR2 YSLEER. CDR3 nucleotides: TGCGCCAGCAGCCAGCAGGGGGGAGGCGAAAAACTGTTTTTT. This gives the protein CASSQQGGGEKLFF.

J is TRBJ2-7 and V is TRBV5-4, with TRBD2 matching 8 bases. Germline assignment: CDR1 SGHNT and CDR2 YYREEE (reference sequence). V gave up 4 bases and J gave up 4 bases; unmatched junction bases: 13. This CDR3 comprises 16 residues. The CDR3, as DNA: TGTGCCAGCAGCCCCGGGGGGGGCAGCGGGAGTTACGAGCAGTACTTC. Translation gives CASSPGGGSGSYEQYF.

The rearrangement joins TRBV5-6 to TRBJ2-7, with a tentative D call TRBD1 (6 bases). Trimming removed 4 bases at V and 3 bases at J, with 14 bases between. The CDR3 is 14 amino acids. The germline CDR1 and CDR2 sequences are SGHDT and YYEEEE. The CDR3 sequence is CASSRPTGFYEQYF. Written as DNA, the CDR3 is TGTGCCAGCAGCCGCCCTACAGGGTTCTACGAGCAGTACTTC.

This rearrangement joins TRBV5-1 to TRBJ2-7; 8 bases agree with TRBD1. This CDR3 contains 13 residues. V lost 3 bases to trimming and J lost 2 bases; unmatched junction nucleotides: 1. The germline V gene has CDR1 SGHRS and CDR2 YFSETQ. CDR3 residues: CASSWTGPYEQYF. CDR3 nucleotide sequence: TGCGCCAGCAGCTGGACAGGGCCCTACGAGCAGTACTTC.

This chain connects TRBV18 to TRBJ2-1; D call uncertain. Per the germline V gene, CDR1 is KGHSH and CDR2 is LQKENI. Trimming took off 3 bases at V and 0 bases at J, with 9 bases between the two ends. The CDR3 length is 15 residues. CDR3 sequence: CASSPRSYSYNEQFF. CDR3 in DNA: TGTGCCAGCTCACCTCGGTCCTACTCCTACAATGAGCAGTTCTTC.

The V gene is TRBV7-2, the J gene TRBJ2-7, with D perhaps matching TRBD2 (6 bases). Trimming stripped 8 bases from V and 2 bases from J, with 13 bases between. CDR3 size: 13 residues. In germline, CDR1 is SGHTA, CDR2 FQGNSA. The CDR3 spells CASGLGLTYEQYF. The CDR3 DNA reads TGTGCCAGCGGTTTGGGACTTACCTACGAGCAGTACTTC.

V and J are TRBV19 and TRBJ2-7; TRBD1 matches 9 bases. J was trimmed by 6 bases and V by 4 bases; bases with no gene match: 10. This CDR3 contains 15 residues. Germline V gene sequence: CDR1 LNHDA, CDR2 SQIVND (reference sequence). CDR3 region: CASSTRDRALFEQYF. As DNA, the CDR3 is TGTGCCAGTAGTACCCGGGACAGGGCTCTGTTCGAGCAGTACTTC.

This clone was detected once. CDR3 coding DNA: TGTGCCAGCAGCCCGACCGACCTGATGGGGGTAGCCAACGTCCTGACTTTC. This translates into CASSPTDLMGVANVLTF. This chain links TRBV7-9 with TRBJ2-6; perhaps D is TRBD1 or TRBD2 (5 bases each). Germline V lookup: CDR1 SEHNR, CDR2 FQNEAQ (reference sequence). The V end was cut by 5 bases, the J end by 7 bases, with 21 bases between. This CDR3 is 17 amino acids long.

This rearrangement joins TRBV4-3 to TRBJ2-7; a possible D gene is TRBD2 (7 bases). This CDR3 is built from 15 residues. V was clipped by 1 base and J by 3 bases, with 13 bases between them. Germline CDR1 is LGHNA and CDR2 is YSLEER. The DNA for the CDR3 is TGCGCCAGCAGCCAAGCGGGGGGCTTTAACTACGAGCAGTACTTC. This encodes CASSQAGGFNYEQYF.

The chain carries TRBV5-5 and TRBJ2-1, with a weak D call TRBD1 (5 bases). This CDR3 contains 14 residues. Germline-derived CDR1 and CDR2 are SGHKS and YYEKEE (reference sequence). V was shortened by 2 bases and J by 7 bases, with 13 bases between the two germline ends. The CDR3: CASSFAGSWNEQFF. Written as DNA, the CDR3 is TGTGCCAGCAGCTTCGCAGGGTCGTGGAATGAGCAGTTCTTC.

This chain uses TRBV9 with TRBJ1-4, with D hard to call. V shed 0 bases and J shed 6 bases, with 9 bases lying between them. Germline V gene sequence: CDR1 SGDLS, CDR2 YYNGEE. The CDR3 extends over 14 amino acids. The CDR3 is CASSVVGGDEKLFF. DNA of the CDR3: TGTGCCAGCAGCGTAGTGGGCGGGGATGAAAAACTGTTTTTT.

This clone was seen once. The chain combines TRBV5-1 with TRBJ2-5; the match to TRBD1 covers 10 bases. In germline, CDR1 is SGHRS, CDR2 YFSETQ. The CDR3 spans 13 residues. V trimming: 4 bases; J trimming: 4 bases; junction bases outside the gene matches: 1. As DNA, the CDR3 is TGCGCCAGCAGCGGGACAGGGGTAGAGACCCAGTACTTC. Protein: CASSGTGVETQYF.

This rearrangement joins TRBV10-3 to TRBJ1-1; tentative D call: TRBD1 (6 bases). CDR1 is ENHRY, CDR2 SYGVKD, per germline. The CDR3 spans 13 residues. The V gene lost 7 bases and the J gene lost 2 bases, with 11 bases spanning the gap. CDR3 region: CAITRDTNTEAFF. The CDR3 bases are TGTGCCATCACCCGGGACACAAACACTGAAGCTTTCTTT.

The rearrangement uses TRBV5-6 and TRBJ1-3; D is unclear. The V gene lost 0 bases and the J gene lost 3 bases, with 10 bases spanning the gap. CDR1 SGHDT and CDR2 YYEEEE come from the germline V gene. The CDR3 contains 15 residues. DNA for the CDR3: TGTGCCAGCAGCTTGGCCTGGACGGATGGAAACACCATATATTTT. Translation: CASSLAWTDGNTIYF. The whole variable domain, remainder taken from reference TRBV5-6 and TRBJ1-3, is DAGVTQSPTHLIKTRGQQVTLRCSPKSGHDTVSWYQQALGQGPQFIFQYYEEEERQRGNFPDRFSGHQFPNYSSELNVNALLLGDSALYLCASSLAWTDGNTIYFGEGSWLTVV.

The chain links TRBV4-1 to TRBJ2-5, with D perhaps matching TRBD1 (6 bases). This CDR3 is built from 15 residues. Trimming pared 4 bases from V and 1 base from J, leaving 13 bases between. Germline CDR1 reads MGHRA; CDR2 reads YSYEKL. The CDR3 DNA is TGCGCCAGCAGCCGGGGACGCAGGGGCCAAGAGACCCAGTACTTC. This gives the protein CASSRGRRGQETQYF.

In the case of this clone: Within the sample, other DNA sequences also encode this same CDR3. The chain uses TRBV7-8 and TRBJ1-1, with D perhaps matching TRBD1 (5 bases). This CDR3 spans 15 amino acids. Trimming took 3 bases from V and 0 from J, leaving 11 bases between them. The V gene's germline CDR1 is SGHVS and CDR2 FQNEAQ. The CDR3 bases are TGTGCCAGCAGCTTTTTCAGGGACGTGAACACTGAAGCTTTCTTT. Translating gives CASSFFRDVNTEAFF.

The chain employs TRBV5-1 and TRBJ2-5; possible D gene TRBD1, 5 bases. The CDR3 sequence is 17 residues long. Per germline, CDR1 SGHRS and CDR2 YFSETQ. Trimming took 5 bases from V and 4 from J, leaving 24 bases between them. CDR3 nucleotide sequence: TGCGCCAGCAGTTTAAATAGGGGAACCAGCACAGTAGAGACCCAGTACTTC. Protein sequence: CASSLNRGTSTVETQYF.

This sequence joins TRBV7-9 and TRBJ2-5, with D hard to call. The ends were cut back, 3 bases at V and 5 bases at J, with 13 bases in the middle. Germline values: CDR1 SEHNR, CDR2 FQNEAQ (reference sequence). This CDR3 is built from 14 residues. The CDR3 sequence: CASSFGFHGETQYF. The DNA for the CDR3 is TGTGCCAGCAGCTTTGGCTTTCATGGGGAGACCCAGTACTTC.

This chain uses TRBV19 with TRBJ1-1, with 8 bases that match TRBD1. Germline V gene sequence: CDR1 LNHDA, CDR2 SQIVND (reference sequence). V trimming: 2 bases; J trimming: 7 bases; junction bases outside the gene matches: 3. This CDR3 spans 13 amino acids. The CDR3 reads CASSIRQGSEAFF. The CDR3 DNA reads TGTGCCAGTAGTATACGACAGGGGAGTGAAGCTTTCTTT.

This chain links TRBV11-2 with TRBJ2-7; either TRBD1 or TRBD2 may supply D (5 bases each). Trimming stripped 0 bases from V and 2 bases from J, with 11 bases between. The CDR3 consists of 15 residues. CDR1 and CDR2 from the germline V gene are SGHAT and FQNNGV. In nucleotides, the CDR3 is TGTGCCAGCAGCTTAGACTTGGGGGAGACCTACGAGCAGTACTTC. It specifies CASSLDLGETYEQYF.